This is a list of T cell receptor beta chains from one sample in a study of regulatory T cells in long-lasting Graves disease. MiXCR, run by TCRdb on the multiplex PCR reads, gives a single entry per CDR3 protein. The repertoire holds 400,000 to 500,000 distinct CDR3 sequences, with about 17% as singletons. These data also formed part of another study, on T cells in Graves' hyperthyroidism and ophthalmopathy.

Source: peripheral blood mononuclear cells (PBMCs), taken at new diagnosis, from a patient treated with antithyroid drugs. The receptor set was obtained from a woman between 18 and 30 years old with Graves disease. Both conserved end residues are part of each CDR3. A D gene is named only where the DNA matches it firmly. For some rows the clone size is stated as once, few or many, or as a class when expanded; others skip it.

CDR3 length: 14; J gene: TRBJ2-3; V gene: TRBV9; clone size: NA; D gene: NA; CDR3 protein: CASSVDGTTDTQYF; CDR3 DNA: TGTGCCAGCAGCGTAGACGGGACCACAGATACGCAGTATTTT
CDR3 length: 16; J gene: TRBJ1-6; V gene: TRBV20-1; clone size: NA; D gene: NA; CDR3 protein: CSARDRRWSNNSPLHF; CDR3 DNA: TGCAGTGCTAGAGATAGGAGATGGTCTAATAATTCACCCCTCCACTTT
CDR3 length: 14; J gene: TRBJ2-7; V gene: TRBV25-1; clone size: NA; D gene: NA; CDR3 protein: CASSGGGRTYEQYF; CDR3 DNA: TGTGCCAGCAGTGGAGGGGGGCGGACCTACGAGCAGTACTTC
CDR3 length: 15; J gene: TRBJ2-2; V gene: TRBV10-3; clone size: NA; D gene: TRBD2; CDR3 protein: CAISESSGDTGELFF; CDR3 DNA: TGTGCCATCAGTGAGTCTAGCGGGGACACCGGGGAGCTGTTTTTT
CDR3 length: 15; J gene: TRBJ1-1; V gene: TRBV6-2/TRBV6-3; clone size: few; D gene: NA; CDR3 protein: CASSYSQQRNTEAFF; CDR3 DNA: TGTGCCAGCAGTTACTCACAACAGAGGAACACTGAAGCTTTCTTT
CDR3 length: 14; J gene: TRBJ1-1; V gene: TRBV28; clone size: many; D gene: NA; CDR3 protein: CASSLTRMNTEAFF; CDR3 DNA: TGTGCCAGCAGTTTAACCCGGATGAACACTGAAGCTTTCTTT
CDR3 length: 13; J gene: TRBJ2-7; V gene: TRBV6-2/TRBV6-3; clone size: NA; D gene: NA; CDR3 protein: CASSRGLHYEQYF; CDR3 DNA: TGTGCCAGCAGCCGGGGGCTACACTACGAGCAGTACTTC
CDR3 length: 14; J gene: TRBJ2-7; V gene: TRBV6-1; clone size: few; D gene: TRBD1; CDR3 protein: CASSEATGNYEQCF; CDR3 DNA: TGTGCCAGCAGTGAAGCGACAGGGAACTACGAGCAGTGCTTC
CDR3 length: 14; J gene: TRBJ1-1; V gene: TRBV29-1; clone size: NA; D gene: NA; CDR3 protein: CSGGDGRGNTEAFF; CDR3 DNA: TGCAGCGGCGGGGACGGCCGGGGGAACACTGAAGCTTTCTTT
CDR3 length: 15; J gene: TRBJ2-5; V gene: TRBV30; clone size: many; D gene: TRBD1; CDR3 protein: CAWTTGQRYQETQYF; CDR3 DNA: TGTGCCTGGACCACGGGACAGAGGTACCAAGAGACCCAGTACTTC
CDR3 length: 15; J gene: TRBJ2-1; V gene: TRBV12-3/TRBV12-4; clone size: many; D gene: NA; CDR3 protein: CASSLAGGTGGEQFF; CDR3 DNA: TGTGCCAGCAGTTTAGCAGGGGGGACTGGGGGTGAGCAGTTCTTC
CDR3 length: 16; J gene: TRBJ2-7; V gene: TRBV25-1; clone size: NA; D gene: NA; CDR3 protein: CASSDPSRDTSYEQYF; CDR3 DNA: TGTGCCAGCAGTGACCCATCCCGGGACACCTCCTACGAGCAGTACTTC
CDR3 length: 18; J gene: TRBJ2-3; V gene: TRBV27; clone size: NA; D gene: TRBD2; CDR3 protein: CASRGGLGLAGLTDTQYF; CDR3 DNA: TGTGCCAGCAGGGGAGGATTGGGACTAGCGGGCCTCACAGATACGCAGTATTTT
CDR3 length: 13; J gene: TRBJ2-5; V gene: TRBV6-1; clone size: NA; D gene: TRBD1; CDR3 protein: CASSPRTGETQYF; CDR3 DNA: TGTGCCAGCAGTCCCCGGACAGGGGAGACCCAGTACTTC
CDR3 length: 17; J gene: TRBJ1-2; V gene: TRBV30; clone size: few; D gene: NA; CDR3 protein: CAWSGSVVGTTSYGYTF; CDR3 DNA: TGTGCCTGGAGTGGGTCTGTAGTGGGGACTACTTCCTATGGCTACACCTTC
CDR3 length: 14; J gene: TRBJ1-2; V gene: TRBV27; clone size: few; D gene: NA; CDR3 protein: CASSSTGVTSGYTF; CDR3 DNA: TGTGCCAGCAGTTCCACTGGGGTGACTAGTGGCTACACCTTC
CDR3 length: 14; J gene: TRBJ2-7; V gene: TRBV11-3; clone size: NA; D gene: TRBD1; CDR3 protein: CASSSGQFSYEQYF; CDR3 DNA: TGTGCCAGCAGCTCGGGACAGTTCTCCTACGAGCAGTACTTC
CDR3 length: 14; J gene: TRBJ2-7; V gene: TRBV9; clone size: many; D gene: TRBD2; CDR3 protein: CASSVGGSSYEQYF; CDR3 DNA: TGTGCCAGCAGCGTAGGCGGGAGCTCCTACGAGCAGTACTTC
CDR3 length: 13; J gene: TRBJ1-1; V gene: TRBV6-2/TRBV6-3; clone size: NA; D gene: NA; CDR3 protein: CASSRLVETEAFF; CDR3 DNA: TGTGCCAGCAGCCGCCTTGTGGAGACTGAAGCTTTCTTT
CDR3 length: 14; J gene: TRBJ2-1; V gene: TRBV14; clone size: many; D gene: NA; CDR3 protein: CASSQAGAGPEQFF; CDR3 DNA: TGTGCCAGCAGCCAAGCAGGGGCAGGGCCTGAGCAGTTCTTC
CDR3 length: 15; J gene: TRBJ2-7; V gene: TRBV28; clone size: many; D gene: TRBD2; CDR3 protein: CASSFPSGRSYEQYF; CDR3 DNA: TGTGCCAGCAGTTTCCCTAGCGGGAGGTCCTACGAGCAGTACTTC
CDR3 length: 15; J gene: TRBJ2-1; V gene: TRBV19; clone size: NA; D gene: TRBD2; CDR3 protein: CASSPTSGRGWEQFF; CDR3 DNA: TGTGCCAGTAGTCCAACTAGCGGGAGGGGTTGGGAGCAGTTCTTC
CDR3 length: 13; J gene: TRBJ2-1; V gene: TRBV2; clone size: many; D gene: TRBD1; CDR3 protein: CASRGQGASRQFF; CDR3 DNA: TGTGCCAGCAGGGGACAGGGGGCGTCCCGTCAGTTCTTC
CDR3 length: 14; J gene: TRBJ2-3; V gene: TRBV15; clone size: few; D gene: NA; CDR3 protein: CATSRVGTNVTQYF; CDR3 DNA: TGTGCCACCAGCAGAGTCGGGACAAATGTTACGCAGTATTTT
CDR3 length: 17; J gene: TRBJ2-7; V gene: TRBV4-3; clone size: many; D gene: TRBD2; CDR3 protein: CASSQDYMGRANYEQYF; CDR3 DNA: TGCGCCAGCAGCCAAGATTACATGGGGAGGGCCAACTACGAGCAGTACTTC
CDR3 length: 16; J gene: TRBJ1-2; V gene: TRBV11-2; clone size: NA; D gene: TRBD1; CDR3 protein: CASSRDRGLQNYGYTF; CDR3 DNA: TGTGCCAGCAGCCGGGACAGGGGGCTACAAAACTATGGCTACACCTTC
CDR3 length: 15; J gene: TRBJ2-1; V gene: TRBV6-2/TRBV6-3; clone size: many; D gene: TRBD2; CDR3 protein: CASSEAQAGRDEQFF; CDR3 DNA: TGTGCCAGCAGTGAAGCTCAAGCGGGACGCGATGAGCAGTTCTTC
CDR3 length: 14; J gene: TRBJ1-2; V gene: TRBV29-1; clone size: many; D gene: NA; CDR3 protein: CSVEDREGTYGYTF; CDR3 DNA: TGCAGCGTTGAAGATCGGGAGGGAACCTATGGCTACACCTTC
CDR3 length: 13; J gene: TRBJ1-1; V gene: TRBV5-1; clone size: NA; D gene: TRBD1; CDR3 protein: CASSLTGGPEAFF; CDR3 DNA: TGCGCCAGCAGCCTGACAGGGGGCCCTGAAGCTTTCTTT